These T cell receptor beta chains were read from a single sample in a study of vaccination and CD4 T cells after COVID-19. These receptors are not linked to any known antigen. From the PCR reads, TCRdb called clonotypes with MiXCR, one entry per CDR3 protein. The table has around 10,000 distinct CDR3 sequences, around 40% seen once; the top ten hold 20% to 25%. The sample was CD4+ T cells from blood, cultured in vitro. The receptors originated from a human donor in good health. Both conserved end residues are part of each CDR3. Fields, in order: clone size, D gene, J gene, V gene, CDR3 DNA, CDR3 protein. A D gene is named only where the DNA matches it firmly. The size entry is marked missing in some rows and otherwise reads once, few, many or a size class.

clone size: .; D gene: .; J gene: TRBJ2-2; V gene: TRBV24-1; CDR3 DNA: TGTGCCACCAGTGATTTGTTCGTAGGACAGCCTGGGTACTCCGGGGAGCTGTTTTTT; CDR3 protein: CATSDLFVGQPGYSGELFF
clone size: medium-sized; D gene: .; J gene: TRBJ1-6; V gene: TRBV6-1; CDR3 DNA: TGTGCCAGCAGTGCTACCGGGACTCTAGGATCACCCCTCCACTTT; CDR3 protein: CASSATGTLGSPLHF
clone size: few; D gene: .; J gene: TRBJ2-6; V gene: TRBV19; CDR3 DNA: TGTGCCAGTCGACAACCGAGCTCTGGGGCCAACGTCCTGACTTTC; CDR3 protein: CASRQPSSGANVLTF
clone size: few; D gene: .; J gene: TRBJ2-7; V gene: TRBV2; CDR3 DNA: TGTGCCGCCGGCTACGAGCAGTACTTC; CDR3 protein: CAAGYEQYF
clone size: few; D gene: .; J gene: TRBJ1-1; V gene: TRBV29-1; CDR3 DNA: TGCAGCGCCACATGGGGGACCTCGGGCACTGAAGCTTTCTTT; CDR3 protein: CSATWGTSGTEAFF
clone size: .; D gene: .; J gene: TRBJ1-1; V gene: TRBV20-1; CDR3 DNA: TGCAGTGCGCCCGAGGGGGGAGGCACTGAAGCTTTCTTT; CDR3 protein: CSAPEGGGTEAFF
clone size: .; D gene: .; J gene: TRBJ1-1; V gene: TRBV6-1; CDR3 DNA: TGTGCCAGCAGCCGAACCACCTTGAACACTGAAGCTTTCTTT; CDR3 protein: CASSRTTLNTEAFF
clone size: few; D gene: TRBD2; J gene: TRBJ2-5; V gene: TRBV6-2/TRBV6-3; CDR3 DNA: TGTGCCAGCAGTTACCCACCGGGGACTAGCGGGACACACCAACAAGAGACCCAGTACTTC; CDR3 protein: CASSYPPGTSGTHQQETQYF
clone size: .; D gene: TRBD2; J gene: TRBJ2-3; V gene: TRBV28; CDR3 DNA: TGTGCCAGCAGTCCCCTTTGGAGCGGGAGGCCCGATACGCAGTATTTT; CDR3 protein: CASSPLWSGRPDTQYF
clone size: few; D gene: .; J gene: TRBJ1-5; V gene: TRBV6-5; CDR3 DNA: TGTGCCAGCAGTTACGGGGGGGATGTGAGCAATCAGCCCCAGCATTTT; CDR3 protein: CASSYGGDVSNQPQHF